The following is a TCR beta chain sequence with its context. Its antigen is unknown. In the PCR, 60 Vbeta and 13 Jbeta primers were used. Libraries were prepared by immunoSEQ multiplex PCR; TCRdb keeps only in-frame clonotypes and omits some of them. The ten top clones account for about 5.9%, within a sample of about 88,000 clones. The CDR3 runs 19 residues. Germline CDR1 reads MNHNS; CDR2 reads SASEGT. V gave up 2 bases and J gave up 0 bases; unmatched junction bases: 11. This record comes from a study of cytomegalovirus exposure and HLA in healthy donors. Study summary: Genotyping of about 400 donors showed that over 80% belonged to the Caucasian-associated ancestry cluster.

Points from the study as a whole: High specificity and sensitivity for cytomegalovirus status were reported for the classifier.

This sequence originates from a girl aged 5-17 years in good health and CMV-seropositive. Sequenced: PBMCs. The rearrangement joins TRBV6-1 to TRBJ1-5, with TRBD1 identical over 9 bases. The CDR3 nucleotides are TGTGCCAGCAGTGAATCGTGGTGGACAGGGGACTATAGCAATCAGCCCCAGCATTTT. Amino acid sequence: CASSESWWTGDYSNQPQHF.